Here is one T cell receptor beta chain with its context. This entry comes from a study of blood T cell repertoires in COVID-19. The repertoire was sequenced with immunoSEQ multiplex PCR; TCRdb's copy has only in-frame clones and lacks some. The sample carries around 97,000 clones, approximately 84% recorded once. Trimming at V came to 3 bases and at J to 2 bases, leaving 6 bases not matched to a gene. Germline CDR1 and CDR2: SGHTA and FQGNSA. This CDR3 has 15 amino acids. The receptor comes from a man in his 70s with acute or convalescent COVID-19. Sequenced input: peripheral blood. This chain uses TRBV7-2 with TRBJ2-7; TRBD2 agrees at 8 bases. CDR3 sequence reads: CASSFPTSAAYEQYF. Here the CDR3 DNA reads TGTGCCAGCAGCTTCCCGACTAGCGCTGCCTACGAGCAGTACTTC.